The rows below give T cell receptor beta chains drawn from one sample of a study of technical replicates of blood from a few donors. Assay: immunoSEQ multiplex PCR; the TCRdb copy retains only in-frame clones and omits some. The sample yields almost 55,000 clones, 94% seen once. The specimen was T cells isolated from PBMCs. The receptors were sampled from a human donor in good health. The CDR3 runs from the conserved cysteine through the conserved F or W. D genes are given only for firm matches. Only some rows state a clone size, as once, few, many or a class for expanded clones.

d_gene,j_gene,v_gene,abundance,CDR3nt,CDR3aa
-,TRBJ1-4,TRBV6-5,-,TGTGCCAGCAGTTACTCGAGCAGGGGCTGGGAAGAAAAACTGTTTTTT,CASSYSSRGWEEKLFF
-,TRBJ2-7,TRBV28,-,TGTGCCAGCAGTGATTGGACTGTCCTCTCCTACGAGCAGTACTTC,CASSDWTVLSYEQYF
TRBD2,TRBJ2-1,TRBV29-1,-,TGCAGCGTCACCTTCGGGGCTAGCGGGAGGGCCGGGCAGTTCTTC,CSVTFGASGRAGQFF
TRBD2,TRBJ2-1,TRBV28,-,TGTGCCAGCAGTTTACGCCACCTGACTAGCGGGAGCCCTATGAGCTCCTACAATGAGCAGTTCTTC,CASSLRHLTSGSPMSSYNEQFF
-,TRBJ2-1,TRBV5-6,once,TGTGCCAGCAGAGGGGGATTAGGTGAGCAGTTCTTC,CASRGGLGEQFF
-,TRBJ1-5,TRBV29-1,-,TGCAGCGTTCTTAATCAGGGGACCGAATTGGGGCAGCCCCAGCATTTT,CSVLNQGTELGQPQHF
TRBD2,TRBJ2-5,TRBV5-1,-,TGCGCCAGCAGCGGTGGGGGGACTAGCGGGGAAGAGACCCAGTACTTC,CASSGGGTSGEETQYF
-,TRBJ2-6,TRBV18,-,TGTGCCAGCTCACCAAAGGTACAGTCCTTCTCTGGGGCCAACGTCCTGACTTTC,CASSPKVQSFSGANVLTF
TRBD2,TRBJ2-1,TRBV5-4,-,TGTGCCAGCAGCCGCTTAGCGGGAGTGGTTGAGCAGTTCTTC,CASSRLAGVVEQFF
-,TRBJ2-1,TRBV28,-,TGTGCCAGCAGTTTACAGAATGAGCAGTTCTTC,CASSLQNEQFF
-,TRBJ2-3,TRBV5-1,-,TGCGCCAGCAGCTTGCAGGGTAGCCTAGGTAACACAGATACGCAGTATTTT,CASSLQGSLGNTDTQYF
-,TRBJ2-3,TRBV10-3,-,TGTGCCATCAAAGCGGGACAATCTAGCACAGATACGCAGTATTTT,CAIKAGQSSTDTQYF
-,TRBJ1-2,TRBV6-5,-,TGTGCCAGCAGGAACCCCGGACAAACTCGTGGCTACACCTTC,CASRNPGQTRGYTF
TRBD1,TRBJ2-5,TRBV7-9,-,TGTGCCAGCAACAAGGGACAGGGCCTGTCACGTGAGACCCAGTACTTC,CASNKGQGLSRETQYF
-,TRBJ1-2,TRBV5-5,-,TGTGCCAGCAGCGGCTCATGGGGGGGGCCATATGGCTACACCTTC,CASSGSWGGPYGYTF
-,TRBJ1-1,TRBV6-6,-,TGTGCCAGCAGCCGCGAACTTTACTCTGAAGCTTTCTTT,CASSRELYSEAFF
TRBD1,TRBJ2-7,TRBV11-2,few,TGTGCCAGCAGCTTAGATCCGGGACAGCCCTACGAGCAGTACTTC,CASSLDPGQPYEQYF
-,TRBJ1-3,TRBV7-2,-,TGTGCCAGCAGCCAAACAGGCTCTGGAAACACCATATATTTT,CASSQTGSGNTIYF
TRBD2,TRBJ2-1,TRBV18,once,TGTGCCAGCTCACCACCCGGGGGGGCGTACAATGAGCAGTTCTTC,CASSPPGGAYNEQFF
TRBD2,TRBJ2-2,TRBV9,-,TGTGCCAGCAGCGTAGGTAGGACTAGCGGCGGGGAGCTGTTTTTT,CASSVGRTSGGELFF
TRBD1,TRBJ2-7,TRBV5-1,-,TGCGCCAGCAGCGCTCGGACAGGGGGCATATACGAGCAGTACTTC,CASSARTGGIYEQYF
-,TRBJ2-2,TRBV9,-,TGTGCCAGCAGCGGGAGCGGAGAGCTGTTTTTT,CASSGSGELFF
-,TRBJ2-7,TRBV6-5,-,TGTGCCAGCAGTTACTCGACACAGGGTGGCGAGCAGTACTTC,CASSYSTQGGEQYF